Many counts were recorded for the clone carrying this T cell receptor beta chain. Its antigen is currently unknown. This sample is part of a study of CD8 T cells in ankylosing spondylitis. Study-wide results and caveats: Reports say disease-linked clones showed up significantly more in matched ankylosing spondylitis synovial fluid.

Germline CDR1 MNHEY, CDR2 SVGEGT. The CDR3 is made up of 14 amino acids. V trimming: 6 bases; J trimming: 0 bases; junction bases outside the gene matches: 2. 5'-RACE, quantitative and with molecular barcodes, yielded the TCR beta libraries. TCRdb redid the calling of the 5' RACE reads with MiXCR, one entry per CDR3 protein. The repertoire holds under 150,000 distinct CDR3 sequences, with around 9.3% as singletons. What was sequenced was blood, either unsorted or a sorted T cell fraction (not recorded which). The TCR was taken from a male donor with ankylosing spondylitis or in good health (not recorded which). The J gene is TRBJ2-7, the V gene TRBV6-2 or TRBV6-3, with TRBD2 matching over 10 bases. The DNA of the CDR3 is TGTGCCAGCAGACCTAGCGGGAGCTCCTACGAGCAGTACTTC. Translating gives CASRPSGSSYEQYF.